One and the same sample provided the 16 T cell receptor beta chains below, sequenced in a study of blood T cell repertoires in COVID-19. Method: immunoSEQ multiplex PCR; TCRdb's copy keeps in-frame clones and lacks some. Here the sample spans around 300,000 clones, approximately 90% being singletons. The sequencing input was PBMCs or T cells enriched from blood (not recorded which). The receptors come from a woman aged 45-59 years who had recovered from COVID-19.

This chain joins TRBV18 and TRBJ1-1; 7 nucleotides line up with TRBD1. The CDR3 consists of 16 residues. J lost 0 bases, V lost 2 bases, and 6 bases had no gene match. Germline CDR1 KGHSH, CDR2 LQKENI. CDR3 loop: CASSPSQGRMNTEAFF. The CDR3 DNA reads as TGTGCCAGCTCACCATCACAGGGGCGGATGAACACTGAAGCTTTCTTT. Combining the CDR3 with reference TRBV18 and TRBJ1-1 gives the whole variable domain NAGVMQNPRHLVRRRGQEARLRCSPMKGHSHVYWYRQLPEEGLKFMVYLQKENIIDESGMPKERFSAEFPKEGPSILRIQQVVRGDSAAYFCASSPSQGRMNTEAFFGQGTRLTVV.

J is TRBJ2-7 and V is TRBV19; D remains unclear. The V gene lost 1 base and the J gene lost 5 bases, with 12 bases spanning the gap. This CDR3 is 14 amino acids long. Germline CDR1 LNHDA, CDR2 SQIVND (reference sequence). The CDR3 DNA reads as TGTGCCAGTAGTATAGTCGGTAATCTCAACGAGCAGTACTTC. Protein product: CASSIVGNLNEQYF.

The CDR3: CASSFTVEGYTF. The CDR3, as DNA: TGTGCCAGCAGTTTTACAGTCGAGGGCTACACCTTC. This sequence joins TRBV12-3 or TRBV12-4 and TRBJ1-2; D unresolved. The germline V and J ends were trimmed by 3 bases and 8 bases, with 10 bases remaining between them. The CDR3 runs to 12 residues.

The chain is built from TRBV7-3 and TRBJ2-5; 7 bases are a match to TRBD2. Germline-derived CDR1 and CDR2 are SGHTA and FQGTGA. Trimming removed 2 bases from V and 1 base from J; junction bases left unmatched: 7. The CDR3 runs to 16 residues. The CDR3 DNA reads TGTGCCAGCAGCTTACTTGGGGGAGGGGTCCAAGAGACCCAGTACTTC. Its translation: CASSLLGGGVQETQYF.

The chain recombines TRBV28 with TRBJ2-3; TRBD1 agrees at 8 bases. The CDR3 totals 14 residues. The germline V gene has CDR1 MDHEN and CDR2 SYDVKM. After removal of 6 bases from V and 2 bases from J, the junction contained 4 bases not matched to a gene. The CDR3 nucleotides read TGTGCCAGCAGCGGACAGGGCTCCACAGATACGCAGTATTTT. Translation: CASSGQGSTDTQYF.

The rearrangement joins TRBV7-9 to TRBJ2-3, with 9 bases that match TRBD1. The V segment lost 3 bases and the J segment 8 bases; nucleotides outside the gene matches: 6. CDR3 length: 14 amino acids. Germline lookup yields CDR1 SEHNR and CDR2 FQNEAQ (reference sequence). CDR3 sequence reads: CASSLVGQGGTQYF. DNA of the CDR3: TGTGCCAGCAGCTTGGTGGGACAGGGAGGTACGCAGTATTTT.

The rearrangement links TRBV4-3 to TRBJ2-5; 12 bases fit TRBD1. The germline CDR1 and CDR2 sequences are LGHNA and YSLEER. The V and J ends lost 2 bases and 3 bases, in that order; junction bases with no gene match: 19. The CDR3 contains 21 residues. CDR3 nucleotides: TGCGCCAGCAGCCAACGGTATCTGGGGGGACAGGGGGCTACCGCGGAAGAGACCCAGTACTTC. Protein sequence: CASSQRYLGGQGATAEETQYF.

The genes are TRBV6-5 and TRBJ1-1; weak D call: TRBD1 (6 bases). Trimming shortened V by 11 bases and J by 0 bases, and 13 bases separated the two germline ends. The CDR3 is 13 amino acids. Germline-derived CDR1 and CDR2 are MNHEY and SVGAGI. CDR3: CACTRQVNTEAFF. The CDR3 DNA reads TGTGCCTGCACGAGACAGGTGAACACTGAAGCTTTCTTT.

This clone has just a few counts. CDR3 sequence (DNA): TGTGCCAGCAGCTCGACAGACGAGTCACCCCTCCACTTT. Amino acid sequence: CASSSTDESPLHF. The V and J genes are TRBV7-3 and TRBJ1-6, with a tentative D call TRBD1 (5 bases). Germline V CDR1 and CDR2: SGHTA, FQGTGA. This CDR3 contains 13 residues. Trimming took off 4 bases at V and 10 bases at J, with 11 bases between the two ends.

The chain couples TRBV20-1 to TRBJ2-1, with a possible D match to TRBD2 (5 bases). V was clipped by 5 bases and J by 9 bases, with 11 bases between them. The CDR3 is 11 residues long. CDR1 is DFQATT, CDR2 SNEGSKA, per germline (reference sequence). CDR3 sequence (DNA): TGCAGTGCTCTACTAGGGATTGAGCAGTTCTTC. Protein sequence: CSALLGIEQFF.

The genes are TRBV28 and TRBJ2-1, with 7 bases fitting TRBD2. The V and J ends lost 8 bases and 5 bases, in that order; junction bases with no gene match: 12. The CDR3 runs 15 residues. CDR1 and CDR2 from the germline V gene are MDHEN and SYDVKM. The CDR3 sequence is CASLEAGAVNNEQFF. In DNA form, the CDR3 reads TGTGCCAGCCTAGAGGCGGGAGCGGTAAACAATGAGCAGTTCTTC.

The chain employs TRBV19 and TRBJ1-2; TRBD1 matches at 7 bases. Per germline, CDR1 LNHDA and CDR2 SQIVND (reference sequence). Germline trimming cut 4 bases from V and 7 bases from J; bases unmatched to any gene: 3. The CDR3 has 12 residues. Written as DNA, the CDR3 is TGTGCCAGTAGTAGACAGGGTTCTGGCTACACCTTC. Its translation is CASSRQGSGYTF.

The V gene is TRBV10-1, the J gene TRBJ2-1, with a possible D match to TRBD1 (5 bases). The CDR3 totals 11 residues. Germline CDR1 is WNHNN and CDR2 is SYGVQD (reference sequence). The ends were cut back, 11 bases at V and 7 bases at J, with 12 bases in the middle. The CDR3 protein is CARSQGNEQFF. The CDR3, as DNA: TGCGCCCGATCCCAGGGAAATGAGCAGTTCTTC.

V usage is TRBV28 and J usage is TRBJ1-4, with TRBD1 matching over 8 bases. CDR3 size: 15 residues. The V gene end was trimmed by 6 bases and the J gene end by 6 bases; junction bases not matched to a gene: 9. Germline lookup yields CDR1 MDHEN and CDR2 SYDVKM. CDR3 region: CASRGDRLGDEKLFF. The CDR3 nucleotides are TGTGCCAGCAGGGGGGACAGGCTTGGGGATGAAAAACTGTTTTTT.

V is TRBV2 and J is TRBJ2-4; D remains ambiguous. Trimming stripped 7 bases from V and 5 bases from J, with 12 bases between. Per the germline V gene, CDR1 is SNHLY and CDR2 is FYNNEI. The CDR3 contains 13 residues. This CDR3 reads CASTFAGQNIQYF. The CDR3 coding sequence is TGTGCCAGCACTTTTGCAGGCCAAAACATTCAGTACTTC.

The CDR3 loop is CASSRGTGSPNYGYTF. The CDR3 DNA follows: TGTGCCAGCAGCCGCGGGACAGGAAGCCCTAACTATGGCTACACCTTC. This chain connects TRBV11-2 to TRBJ1-2; 8 bases map to TRBD1. The CDR3 loop spans 16 amino acids. CDR1 and CDR2 from the germline V gene are SGHAT and FQNNGV. V trimming: 5 bases; J trimming: 0 bases; junction bases outside the gene matches: 8.